This passage covers 15 T cell receptor beta chains from one sample sequenced in a study of blood T cell repertoires in COVID-19. Clones were read by immunoSEQ multiplex PCR, and TCRdb kept only the in-frame ones, dropping some. The sample contains about 260,000 clones, 88% of which appear only once. The sample was peripheral blood. Every receptor here comes from a human donor in a cohort sampled during active COVID-19.

The chain links TRBV7-2 to TRBJ2-3, with no clear D. This CDR3 is built from 15 residues. CDR1 and CDR2 from the germline V gene are SGHTA and FQGNSA. Between the trimmed V and J ends, which lost 0 bases and 4 bases, there was a span of 11 bases. The CDR3 protein is CASSLARSQPDTQYF. In DNA form, the CDR3 reads TGTGCCAGCAGCTTAGCCAGGTCCCAGCCAGATACGCAGTATTTT.

The chain links TRBV11-2 to TRBJ2-7; 7 bases map to TRBD1. J was trimmed by 2 bases and V by 10 bases; bases with no gene match: 23. The germline V gene has CDR1 SGHAT and CDR2 FQNNGV. The CDR3 covers 18 residues. As DNA, the CDR3 is TGTGCCATCCGGATGGCAGGGGGTCACAACATCTCAACCTACGAGCAGTACTTC. Translated, it gives CAIRMAGGHNISTYEQYF.

V gene TRBV18 combines with J gene TRBJ2-7, with 8 bases identical to TRBD1. The germline V gene encodes CDR1 KGHSH and CDR2 LQKENI. The CDR3 length is 15 residues. V was pared by 3 bases and J by 0 bases, with 4 bases of the junction left unmatched. This chain's CDR3 is CASSPRQGSSYEQYF. In nucleotides, the CDR3 is TGTGCCAGCTCACCCCGACAGGGGAGCTCCTACGAGCAGTACTTC.

This chain connects TRBV11-3 to TRBJ2-7; tentatively, D is TRBD1 (5 bases). This CDR3 contains 16 residues. V shed 2 bases and J shed 2 bases, with 16 bases lying between them. Germline-derived CDR1 and CDR2 are SGHNT and YENEEA. For the CDR3, the DNA is TGTGCCAGCAGCTTAAGTTTCAGGGCAATCACCTACGAGCAGTACTTC. Its protein is CASSLSFRAITYEQYF.

The rearrangement uses TRBV9 and TRBJ1-6; D might be TRBD1 (5 bases). From germline, CDR1 is SGDLS and CDR2 YYNGEE. With 4 bases removed from V and 6 bases from J, the gap between germline ends came to 11 bases. There are 14 residues in the CDR3. CDR3 in amino acids: CASSRTSLNSPLHF. The CDR3 DNA sequence: TGTGCCAGCAGCCGGACATCGCTTAATTCACCCCTCCACTTT.

V is TRBV30 and J is TRBJ1-2; D remains ambiguous. Germline V lookup: CDR1 GTSNPN, CDR2 SVGIG (reference sequence). The V gene lost 2 bases and the J gene lost 8 bases, with 9 bases spanning the gap. This CDR3 comprises 11 residues. The CDR3 protein is CAWSTWPGYTF. The CDR3, as DNA: TGTGCCTGGAGTACGTGGCCCGGCTACACCTTC.

The CDR3 DNA reads TGTGCCAGTGGGGGGGGATGGGACGAGCAGTACTTC. Its protein is CASGGGWDEQYF. V gene TRBV27 combines with J gene TRBJ2-7; 7 bases map to TRBD2. Germline lookup yields CDR1 MNHEY and CDR2 SMNVEV (reference sequence). V trimming: 9 bases; J trimming: 5 bases; junction bases outside the gene matches: 7. The CDR3 totals 12 residues.

The J gene is TRBJ2-3, the V gene TRBV29-1; 7 bases agree with TRBD1. V was clipped by 6 bases and J by 3 bases; unmatched bases: 6. CDR1 is SQVTM, CDR2 ANQGSEA, per germline. There are 13 residues in the CDR3. The CDR3 sequence is CSVAQGQTDTQYF. The CDR3 nucleotides are TGCAGCGTCGCACAGGGGCAGACAGATACGCAGTATTTT.

The chain carries TRBV7-2 and TRBJ1-2, with D tentatively TRBD1 (5 bases). Germline V gene data show CDR1 as SGHTA and CDR2 as FQGNSA. V lost 5 bases and J 4 bases, leaving 14 bases between the germline ends. The CDR3 has 14 residues. The CDR3 DNA reads TGTGCCAGCAGCGTATCCGGGACTCCCTATGGCTACACCTTC. This gives the protein CASSVSGTPYGYTF.

V usage is TRBV11-2 and J usage is TRBJ2-5, with D uncertain. Trimming took 5 bases from V and 2 from J, leaving 3 bases between them. Germline V gene sequence: CDR1 SGHAT, CDR2 FQNNGV. This CDR3 contains 11 residues. CDR3 bases: TGTGCCAGCAGCCCACAAGAGACCCAGTACTTC. Its protein product is CASSPQETQYF.

The chain joins TRBV7-3 to TRBJ2-1, with 10 bases matching TRBD2. Germline V gene lookup returns CDR1 SGHTA and CDR2 FQGTGA. The CDR3 runs to 16 residues. The trim removed 4 bases at V and 10 bases at J, leaving 13 bases unmatched. CDR3 residues: CASSSLGSGRAREQFF. For the CDR3, the DNA is TGTGCCAGCAGCTCCCTGGGAAGCGGGAGGGCAAGGGAGCAGTTCTTC.

The CDR3 reads CASSYSFRERDEQFF. CDR3 nucleotides: TGTGCCAGCAGTTACTCGTTCCGGGAGAGGGATGAGCAGTTCTTC. The genes are TRBV6-2 or TRBV6-3 and TRBJ2-1; tentatively, D is TRBD2 (6 bases). CDR1 is MNHEY and CDR2 is SVGEGT in the germline V gene. The CDR3 consists of 15 residues. Trimming cost V 0 bases and J 8 bases, with 14 bases left between them.

Only one count was recorded for this clone. The J gene is TRBJ2-7, the V gene TRBV5-4, with D possibly TRBD2 on 6 matching bases. V lost 3 bases, J lost 0 bases, and 10 bases lay in between. Germline V gene sequence: CDR1 SGHNT, CDR2 YYREEE (reference sequence). The CDR3 loop spans 14 amino acids. The CDR3 loop reads CASSWVEGSYEQYF. In DNA, the CDR3 is TGTGCCAGCAGCTGGGTGGAGGGCTCCTACGAGCAGTACTTC. The full variable domain, completed using reference TRBV5-4 and TRBJ2-7, is ETGVTQSPTHLIKTRGQQVTLRCSSQSGHNTVSWYQQALGQGPQFIFQYYREEENGRGNFPPRFSGLQFPNYSSELNVNALELDDSALYLCASSWVEGSYEQYFGPGTRLTVT.

This chain joins TRBV24-1 and TRBJ1-1, with unresolved D. Trimming removed 0 bases at V and 1 base at J, with 8 bases between. Germline CDR1 KGHDR, CDR2 SFDVKD. The length of the CDR3 is 15 residues. For the CDR3, the DNA is TGTGCCACCAGTGATTTGGGACTCCGGAACACTGAAGCTTTCTTT. Residues: CATSDLGLRNTEAFF.

The V call is TRBV18, the J call TRBJ2-2; D call uncertain. Trimming took off 1 base at V and 7 bases at J, with 7 bases between the two ends. Germline CDR1 KGHSH, CDR2 LQKENI. The CDR3 length is 13 residues. Written as DNA, the CDR3 is TGTGCCAGCTCACCACAGAGAAACGGGGAGCTGTTTTTT. Amino acid sequence: CASSPQRNGELFF.